The T cell receptor (beta chain) described here comes from a study of vaccination and CD4 T cells after COVID-19. As for the study in general: Median draw time for post-COVID samples was 101 days post-diagnosis (range 35 to 161).

On this clonotype: No antigen is known for it.

The treatment is: roughly 10-day PBMC culture with coronavirus spike peptide pools or control peptides (ViraFEST assay). Researchers used the Oncomine TCR Beta short-read assay to sequence DNA from cultured CD4+ T cells. Genomic DNA was taken out of cultured CD4+ T cells by extraction. TCRdb re-called the PCR reads with MiXCR, one entry per CDR3 protein. The sample shows under 20,000 distinct CDR3 sequences, around 68% of them seen only once. From germline, CDR1 is LNHDA and CDR2 SQIVND (reference sequence). The CDR3 is made up of 18 amino acids. V shed 8 bases and J shed 5 bases, with 25 bases lying between them.

This TCR came from a human donor who had recovered from COVID-19. The sequencing sample was made of CD4+ T cells from blood, cultured in vitro. This chain uses TRBV19 with TRBJ1-6; D might be TRBD1 (6 bases). The CDR3 loop reads CASANQGPLGGHNSPLHF. The DNA for the CDR3 is TGTGCCAGTGCCAACCAGGGGCCTCTAGGAGGACATAATTCACCCCTCCACTTT.